The 3 T cell receptor beta chains in this list originate from one sample, sequenced in a study of blood T cell repertoires in COVID-19. The assay was immunoSEQ multiplex PCR, and TCRdb's table has in-frame clones only and misses some. This table holds tens of thousands of clones, around 90% found once. Sequenced input: peripheral blood. The source of these receptors is a man between 45 and 60 years old with acute or convalescent COVID-19.

The J gene is TRBJ1-1, the V gene TRBV6-5; D gene uncertain. The CDR3 length is 12 residues. Per the germline V gene, CDR1 is MNHEY and CDR2 is SVGAGI. V dropped 5 bases and J dropped 0 bases, with 4 bases sitting between them. CDR3 in amino acids: CASSHLNTEAFF. CDR3 nucleotides: TGTGCCAGCAGTCATCTGAACACTGAAGCTTTCTTT.

In regard to this clone: This same CDR3 is encoded by further DNA sequences in the sample. J is TRBJ1-5 and V is TRBV19; perhaps TRBD1 as D (6 bases). CDR3 length equals 14 residues. Germline V gene sequence: CDR1 LNHDA, CDR2 SQIVND (reference sequence). V lost 5 bases and J 2 bases, leaving 10 bases between the germline ends. The CDR3 reads CASSEQGGNQPQHF. In nucleotides, the CDR3 is TGTGCCAGTAGTGAACAGGGAGGCAATCAGCCCCAGCATTTT.

The V call is TRBV18, the J call TRBJ2-5; 8 bases align to TRBD1. V gave up 3 bases and J gave up 4 bases; unmatched junction bases: 13. Germline V gene sequence: CDR1 KGHSH, CDR2 LQKENI. The CDR3 spans 17 residues. Written as DNA, the CDR3 is TGTGCCAGCTCACCCCCGGGCAGGGGGCCGAAAGGAGAGACCCAGTACTTC. Translating it yields CASSPPGRGPKGETQYF.